What follows are 21 T cell receptor beta chains derived from one specimen sequenced in a study of early T cells in non-severe SARS-CoV-2 infection. TCRdb passed the 5' RACE reads through MiXCR, listing each CDR3 protein once. The table shows fewer than 25,000 distinct CDR3 sequences, with 4.8% occurring only once. Sequencing was done on a sample of whole blood. Receptor source: an adult who was a healthcare worker with PCR-confirmed SARS-CoV-2 infection or an uninfected control (not recorded which).

This clonotype was observed a handful of times. It may be a read error: a sequence one base away is much more abundant. V and J are TRBV7-2 and TRBJ2-6, with a tentative D call TRBD2 (5 bases). The CDR3 extends over 16 amino acids. The germline V gene has CDR1 SGHTA and CDR2 FQGNSA. The CDR3 bases are TGTGTCAGCATCCTGGGAGCCTACTCTGGGGCCAACGTCCTGACTTTC. Residues: CVSILGAYSGANVLTF.

This clonotype was counted ten times or more. The V call is TRBV18, the J call TRBJ1-5; the D gene is possibly TRBD1 (5 bases). CDR3 length: 14 residues. Germline loops: CDR1 KGHSH, CDR2 LQKENI. Deletions cut 3 bases from V and 4 bases from J, with 10 bases between. CDR3 sequence (DNA): TGTGCCAGCTCACCGCAGGGAGGAAATCAGCCCCAGCATTTT. Protein product: CASSPQGGNQPQHF.

This clonotype was counted ten times or more. The chain joins TRBV11-2 to TRBJ2-7; 10 bases map to TRBD2. The V segment lost 2 bases and the J segment 6 bases; nucleotides outside the gene matches: 4. This CDR3 is built from 14 residues. Germline values: CDR1 SGHAT, CDR2 FQNNGV. The DNA for the CDR3 is TGTGCCAGCAGCTTAAGTAGGACTAGCGGCGAGCAGTACTTC. Translation gives CASSLSRTSGEQYF.

This clonotype was counted ten times or more. The V and J genes are TRBV6-5 and TRBJ2-4; 10 nucleotides line up with TRBD2. This CDR3 has 14 residues. CDR1 and CDR2 from the germline V gene are MNHEY and SVGAGI. The V gene end was trimmed by 7 bases and the J gene end by 8 bases; junction bases not matched to a gene: 8. CDR3 residues: CASTASGRFDIQYF. For the CDR3, the DNA is TGTGCCAGCACGGCTAGCGGGAGATTTGACATTCAGTACTTC.

This clonotype was observed a few times. The CDR3 DNA sequence: TGCAGTGCTAGAGCCTCGTTTAAATCCCCGGGTAGTGAGCAGTTCTTC. Protein sequence: CSARASFKSPGSEQFF. The genes are TRBV20-1 and TRBJ2-1, with D unclear. Germline lookup yields CDR1 DFQATT and CDR2 SNEGSKA (reference sequence). The CDR3 has 16 amino acids. V lost 1 base and J lost 9, with 22 bases in between.

This clonotype was observed many times. DNA for the CDR3: TGTGCCAGCAGCCCGGACAGCTTCACTGAAGCTTTCTTT. As protein: CASSPDSFTEAFF. The J gene is TRBJ1-1, the V gene TRBV7-2; D is possibly TRBD1 (6 bases). Trimming took off 5 bases at V and 4 bases at J, with 11 bases between the two ends. CDR3 length equals 13 residues. The germline gives CDR1 SGHTA, CDR2 FQGNSA.

This clonotype was recorded at least ten times. This rearrangement joins TRBV20-1 to TRBJ2-3; TRBD2 matches at 9 bases. The junction had 10 bases not matched to a gene; V was cut back by 3 bases and J by 9 bases. Germline CDR1 and CDR2: DFQATT and SNEGSKA (reference sequence). The CDR3 runs to 14 residues. DNA of the CDR3: TGCAGTGCTAGGGCGGGACTAGCCGTCCCGACGCAGTATTTT. This gives the protein CSARAGLAVPTQYF.

At least ten counts were recorded for this clonotype. The genes are TRBV7-2 and TRBJ1-4; D gene uncertain. Germline V gene lookup returns CDR1 SGHTA and CDR2 FQGNSA. Trimming shortened V by 1 base and J by 10 bases, and 7 bases separated the two germline ends. The CDR3 length is 12 residues. CDR3 coding DNA: TGTGCCAGCAGCTTAGTAAACCGAAAACTGTTTTTT. Its translation: CASSLVNRKLFF. Supplemented by reference TRBV7-2 and TRBJ1-4, the full variable domain reads GAGVSQSPSNKVTEKGKDVELRCDPISGHTALYWYRQSLGQGLEFLIYFQGNSAPDKSGLPSDRFSAERTGGSVSTLTIQRTQQEDSAVYLCASSLVNRKLFFGSGTQLSVL.

In its sample, this clonotype ranks as medium-sized. V usage is TRBV2 and J usage is TRBJ2-1, with D possibly matching TRBD1 (6 bases). Deletions cut 7 bases from V and 3 bases from J, with 10 bases between. The CDR3 runs 13 residues. Germline V CDR1 and CDR2: SNHLY, FYNNEI. In DNA, the CDR3 is TGTGCCAGCAATGTGGACAGCTACAATGAGCAGTTCTTC. This encodes CASNVDSYNEQFF. Together with reference TRBV2 and TRBJ2-1, the CDR3 gives the full variable domain: EPEVTQTPSHQVTQMGQEVILRCVPISNHLYFYWYRQILGQKVEFLVSFYNNEISEKSEIFDDQFSVERPDGSNFTLKIRSTKLEDSAMYFCASNVDSYNEQFFGPGTRLTVL.

The V call is TRBV9, the J call TRBJ1-1; no clear D gene. V lost 3 bases, J lost 7 bases, and 13 bases lay in between. The CDR3 has 13 amino acids. Germline values: CDR1 SGDLS, CDR2 YYNGEE. For the CDR3, the DNA is TGTGCCAGCAGCGCCGCAGGCCTTAATGAAGCTTTCTTT. This sequence encodes CASSAAGLNEAFF.

This clonotype is labeled medium-sized. The CDR3 here is CASFRGTEAFF. CDR3 DNA sequence: TGTGCCAGCTTCCGGGGCACTGAAGCTTTCTTT. J is TRBJ1-1 and V is TRBV12-3 or TRBV12-4, with unresolved D. This CDR3 contains 11 residues. V lost 8 bases and J 4 bases, leaving 8 bases between the germline ends.

This clonotype was picked up many times. V usage is TRBV4-1 and J usage is TRBJ2-3; D is possibly TRBD2 (6 bases). Germline values: CDR1 MGHRA, CDR2 YSYEKL. V lost 6 bases, J lost 0 bases, and 19 bases lay in between. CDR3 size: 17 residues. Here the CDR3 reads CASRPYGGVSSTDTQYF. For the CDR3, the DNA is TGCGCCAGCAGACCCTACGGGGGAGTCTCTAGCACAGATACGCAGTATTTT.

The genes are TRBV6-2 or TRBV6-3 and TRBJ1-5; maybe TRBD1 (6 bases). Trimming left V 6 bases short and J 6 bases short, with 15 bases between. The length of the CDR3 is 14 residues. Germline V CDR1 and CDR2: MNHEY, SVGEGT. The CDR3 protein is CASSLGQLVQPQHF. In DNA form, the CDR3 reads TGTGCCAGCAGCCTTGGACAGTTGGTTCAGCCCCAGCATTTT.

This clonotype is deemed medium-sized. The J gene is TRBJ2-7, the V gene TRBV29-1; D may be TRBD1 or TRBD2 (5 bases each). V gave up 7 bases and J gave up 6 bases, with 16 bases separating them. This CDR3 comprises 12 residues. Germline CDR1 reads SQVTM; CDR2 reads ANQGSEA. The CDR3 sequence: CSAWDGGAEQYF. The CDR3 bases are TGCAGCGCCTGGGACGGCGGCGCCGAGCAGTACTTC.

This clonotype occurred many times. This sequence joins TRBV11-2 and TRBJ2-7; 7 nucleotides align to TRBD1. V shed 4 bases, J shed 1 base, and the junction held 13 bases outside the gene matches. CDR3 length: 17 amino acids. CDR1 SGHAT and CDR2 FQNNGV come from the germline V gene. The CDR3 region has the DNA TGTGCCAGCAGCTCCTTCTTCGGACAGGTAGCTTCCTACGAGCAGTACTTC. Its protein product is CASSSFFGQVASYEQYF.

This clonotype was seen many times. V and J are TRBV6-2 or TRBV6-3 and TRBJ1-6; 7 bases line up with TRBD1. With 2 bases clipped from V and 10 bases from J, the junction kept 5 bases outside the gene matches. This CDR3 contains 14 residues. From germline, CDR1 is MNHEY and CDR2 SVGEGT. CDR3 DNA: TGTGCCAGCAGTTACGGACAGGATTGGTCACCCCTCCACTTT. Its protein product is CASSYGQDWSPLHF.

This chain connects TRBV2 to TRBJ1-6, with 12 bases fitting TRBD1. CDR3 size: 15 residues. V lost 10 bases and J lost 10; bases outside the gene matches: 11. The germline CDR1 and CDR2 sequences are SNHLY and FYNNEI. CDR3 in amino acids: CATSGTGGRSSPLHF. DNA of the CDR3: TGTGCCACCTCCGGGACAGGGGGCCGATCATCACCCCTCCACTTT.

This clonotype was counted a few times. The rearrangement uses TRBV5-1 and TRBJ2-3; 8 bases match TRBD2. The CDR3 extends over 16 amino acids. Germline loops: CDR1 SGHRS, CDR2 YFSETQ. Trimming cost V 0 bases and J 7 bases; bases outside gene matches: 10. CDR3 protein: CASSLGPAGGGNTQYF. The CDR3 DNA reads as TGCGCCAGCAGCTTGGGACCCGCGGGGGGAGGAAATACGCAGTATTTT. Using reference TRBV5-1 and TRBJ2-3 for the parts outside the CDR3, the full variable domain is KAGVTQTPRYLIKTRGQQVTLSCSPISGHRSVSWYQQTPGQGLQFLFEYFSETQRNKGNFPGRFSGRQFSNSRSEMNVSTLELGDSALYLCASSLGPAGGGNTQYFGPGTRLTVL.

This clonotype has at least ten counts. The V gene is TRBV7-8, the J gene TRBJ2-3; D gene unclear. From germline, CDR1 is SGHVS and CDR2 FQNEAQ. This CDR3 is 17 amino acids long. Trimming removed 2 bases at V and 0 bases at J, with 15 bases between. This chain's CDR3 is CASSLLPAELSTDTQYF. DNA for the CDR3: TGTGCCAGCAGCTTATTACCGGCGGAACTTAGCACAGATACGCAGTATTTT.

This clonotype has a count of ten or more. V gene TRBV7-8 combines with J gene TRBJ1-6; D not certain. Germline-derived CDR1 and CDR2 are SGHVS and FQNEAQ. This CDR3 is built from 12 residues. Trimming removed 5 bases from V and 10 bases from J, with 9 bases in between. The CDR3 DNA reads as TGTGCCAGCAGCGGAAGAGGGTCACCCCTCCACTTT. Encoded protein: CASSGRGSPLHF.

This clonotype has a count of ten or more. This chain uses TRBV6-5 with TRBJ2-3, with D perhaps matching TRBD1 (5 bases). The CDR3 consists of 13 residues. Trimming took 0 bases from V and 9 from J, leaving 10 bases between them. Germline V lookup: CDR1 MNHEY, CDR2 SVGAGI. In DNA form, the CDR3 reads TGTGCCAGCAGTTACTCTCTACAGGAAACGCAGTATTTT. The encoded protein is CASSYSLQETQYF.